This T cell receptor (beta chain) derives from a study of blood T cell repertoires in COVID-19. Across the study: Collection of acute and convalescent COVID-19 samples took place in the United States, Italy and Spain. Sample material is recorded as cDNA or gDNA derived from T cells, B-cell-depleted T cells, or PBMCs.

The CDR3 consists of 15 residues. Trimming cost V 3 bases and J 5 bases, with 17 bases left between them. The germline V gene encodes CDR1 SGHNT and CDR2 YENEEA. Authors' analysis steps: Estimated nucleated cell counts came from reference gene primer amplification. Generated by immunoSEQ multiplex PCR, the TCRdb table keeps only in-frame clones and is missing some. The V and J calls and the clone size are those of that table, but D and trimming were determined from the DNA. The repertoire holds about 280,000 clones, 85% to 90% seen once, with roughly 2% in the top ten. This clone was seen more than once but under ten times.

V gene TRBV11-3 combines with J gene TRBJ2-7, with D tentatively TRBD2 (6 bases). Specimen: PBMCs or T cells enriched from blood (not recorded which). This TCR derives from a woman aged 55-70 years in a cohort exposed to, infected with or recovered from COVID-19 (not recorded which). The DNA of the CDR3 is TGTGCCAGCAGCTTCTTAGCGGCTCCCTACCACGAGCAGTACTTC. It is translated as CASSFLAAPYHEQYF.